One TCR beta chain is described in this entry. These data are taken from a study of T-cell reconstitution after alpha-beta-depleted transplantation in children. This CDR3 region has 16 residues. Germline CDR1 and CDR2: SGHDT and YYEEEE. V trimming: 4 bases; J trimming: 4 bases; junction bases outside the gene matches: 10. This sample's TCRbeta library carried unique molecular identifier barcodes. TCRdb re-called the PCR reads through MiXCR, storing one row per CDR3 protein. Seen here are hundreds of thousands of distinct CDR3 sequences, 30% to 35% observed once, and the top ten hold 2.4%. Source: PBMCs from the stem cell graft donor, taken from the stem cell graft. This TCR came from a human donor who donated a stem cell graft to a child with aplastic anemia. The chain joins TRBV5-6 to TRBJ2-1; 8 nucleotides align to TRBD2. The CDR3 sequence is CASSTPREGSYNEQFF. CDR3 coding DNA: TGTGCCAGCAGCACGCCACGGGAGGGGAGTTACAATGAGCAGTTCTTC.